A selection of T cell receptor beta chains follows, all from one sample in a study of beta chain features in type 1 diabetes. Sequencing was performed with immunoSEQ multiplex PCR; in TCRdb, only in-frame clones are kept and a portion is missing. This sample has about 360,000 clones; around 12% occur once, and the top ten carry more than 0.015%. The source material was naive CD4+ T cells from blood. The source is a man between 18 and 35 years old in good health. CDR3s leave out the opening cysteine and the closing phenylalanine or tryptophan. Fields, in order: clone size, V gene, J gene, CDR3 protein. A row's size may be missing; if present it is once, few, many or a size class.

>-|TRBV6-5|TRBJ2-1
ASSYLGLADNNEQF
>few|TRBV6-5|TRBJ1-1
ASNTGGVGKGAF
>few|TRBV6-1|TRBJ2-1
ASSPPQVNEQF
>few|TRBV10-3|TRBJ2-7
AIRGDRGSHEQY
>few|TRBV18|TRBJ2-7
ASSDSAYEQY
>few|TRBV29-1|TRBJ2-4
SVEVTAAKNIQY
>few|TRBV18|TRBJ2-1
ASSTFGAGVDNEQF
>few|TRBV7-9|TRBJ1-6
ASSSTTRGWDNSPLH
>few|TRBV5-6|TRBJ1-1
ASSLWGRDTEAF
>-|TRBV27|TRBJ1-2
ASSRGGTGYT
>-|TRBV30|TRBJ2-7
AWSVQISYEQY
>-|TRBV7-3|TRBJ2-5
ASSENPGGETQY
>few|TRBV19|TRBJ2-5
ASRRDRGETQY
>-|TRBV5-1|TRBJ2-7
ASSLIMGGGSFEQY
>few|TRBV28|TRBJ1-2
ASSSPGSNYGYT
>-|TRBV2|TRBJ1-1
ASSELWGPTEAF
>few|TRBV18|TRBJ1-1
ASSPPPPGVAF
>few|TRBV29-1|TRBJ1-3
SVAVSAVSGNTIY
>few|TRBV28|TRBJ2-2
ASSLAGTTGELF
>-|TRBV7-2|TRBJ2-5
ASSYPPDREYQETQY
>-|TRBV28|TRBJ1-1
ASRIAGQGEVAEAF